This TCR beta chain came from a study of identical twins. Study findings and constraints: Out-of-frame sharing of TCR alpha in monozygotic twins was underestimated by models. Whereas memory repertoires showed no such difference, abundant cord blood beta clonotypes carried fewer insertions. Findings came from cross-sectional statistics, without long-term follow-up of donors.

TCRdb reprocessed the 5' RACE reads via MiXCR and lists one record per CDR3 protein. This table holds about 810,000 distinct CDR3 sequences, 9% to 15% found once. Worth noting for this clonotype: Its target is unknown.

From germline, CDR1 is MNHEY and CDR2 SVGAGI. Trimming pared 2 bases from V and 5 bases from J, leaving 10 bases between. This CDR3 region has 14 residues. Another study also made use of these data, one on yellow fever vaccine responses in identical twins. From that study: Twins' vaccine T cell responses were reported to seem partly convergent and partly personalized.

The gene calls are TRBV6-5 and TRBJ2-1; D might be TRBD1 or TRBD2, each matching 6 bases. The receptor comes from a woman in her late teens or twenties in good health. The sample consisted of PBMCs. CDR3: CASSYRGVDNEQFF. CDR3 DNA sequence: TGTGCCAGCAGTTACAGGGGGGTAGACAATGAGCAGTTCTTC.